This T cell receptor (beta chain) was sequenced for a study of vaccination effects on CD4 cells after COVID-19. ViraFEST used viral peptide pools to expand antigen-specific CD4+ T cells before sequencing. Following 10 days of culture, CD4+ T cells were isolated. None of these healthy vaccinees had been infected with SARS-CoV-2 before vaccination. This clone was counted a few times. What it binds is not known. The CDR3 spans 12 residues. The V end was cut by 1 base, the J end by 8 bases, with 8 bases between. The assay was immunoSEQ multiplex PCR, and TCRdb's table has in-frame clones only and misses some. Found here are tens of thousands of clones, 60% to 75% of them singletons; the top ten hold less than 3%.

The TCR comes from a human donor who received a COVID-19 vaccine. This chain links TRBV12-3 or TRBV12-4 with TRBJ1-2; D gene unclear. The source was CD4+ T cells from PBMCs cultured with HCoV-NL63 spike peptides, collected before COVID-19 vaccination. CDR3 DNA sequence: TGTGCCAGCAGTTTAGGTGGACGGGGCTACACCTTC. Amino acids: CASSLGGRGYTF.